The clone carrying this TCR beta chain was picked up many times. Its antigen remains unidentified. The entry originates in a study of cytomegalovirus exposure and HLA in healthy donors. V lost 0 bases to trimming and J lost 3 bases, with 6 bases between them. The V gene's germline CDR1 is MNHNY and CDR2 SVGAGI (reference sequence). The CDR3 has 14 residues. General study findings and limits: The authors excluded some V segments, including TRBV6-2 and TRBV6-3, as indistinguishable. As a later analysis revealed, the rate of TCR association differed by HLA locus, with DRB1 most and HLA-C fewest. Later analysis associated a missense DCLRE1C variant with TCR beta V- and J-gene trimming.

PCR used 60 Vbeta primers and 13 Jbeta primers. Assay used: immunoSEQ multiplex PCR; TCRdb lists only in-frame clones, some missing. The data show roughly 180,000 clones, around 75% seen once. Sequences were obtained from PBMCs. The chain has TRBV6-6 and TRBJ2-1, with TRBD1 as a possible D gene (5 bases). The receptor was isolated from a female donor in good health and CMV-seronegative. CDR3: CASSYSTVYNEQFF. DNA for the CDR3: TGTGCCAGCAGTTACTCGACAGTCTACAATGAGCAGTTCTTC.